This entry lists 30 T cell receptor beta chains sequenced from one sample in a study of EBV T-cell therapy then PD-1 blockade in nasopharyngeal carcinoma. Antigens for these TCRs are unknown. Libraries were prepared by immunoSEQ multiplex PCR; TCRdb keeps only in-frame clonotypes and omits some of them. The sample contains under 20,000 clones, roughly 84% of which appear only once. As to treatment: AdE1-LMPpoly-expanded autologous EBV-specific T-cell therapy followed by anti-PD-1 nivolumab. The sample here was CD8+ T cells from blood, taken around day 30 from a patient whose treatment included autologous EBV-specific T cells and nivolumab. The receptor source for this set is a man aged 35-49 years with nasopharyngeal carcinoma.

The genes are TRBV27 and TRBJ2-5; D assignment may be TRBD1 or TRBD2 (5 bases each). CDR1 is MNHEY and CDR2 is SMNVEV in the germline V gene (reference sequence). This CDR3 contains 12 residues. Trimming removed 1 base at V and 5 bases at J, with 5 bases between. The CDR3 protein is CASSLWGETQYF. In DNA, the CDR3 is TGTGCCAGCAGTTTATGGGGGGAGACCCAGTACTTC.

The rearrangement joins TRBV5-1 to TRBJ2-1, with 7 nucleotides matching TRBD1. V lost 4 bases and J lost 4; bases outside the gene matches: 2. This CDR3 spans 13 amino acids. Germline V gene sequence: CDR1 SGHRS, CDR2 YFSETQ. In DNA, the CDR3 is TGCGCCAGCAGCGGGACAGTATACAATGAGCAGTTCTTC. It specifies CASSGTVYNEQFF.

This clone turned up a few times. This chain joins TRBV6-5 and TRBJ2-1; 7 bases map to TRBD1. This CDR3 has 15 amino acids. The V gene's germline CDR1 is MNHEY and CDR2 SVGAGI. Germline trimming cut 5 bases from V and 3 bases from J; bases unmatched to any gene: 7. CDR3 in amino acids: CASSPQAGGYNEQFF. CDR3 bases: TGTGCCAGCAGTCCTCAGGCAGGGGGCTACAATGAGCAGTTCTTC.

The V and J genes are TRBV4-1 and TRBJ1-2; TRBD1 agrees at 7 bases. Germline CDR1 reads MGHRA; CDR2 reads YSYEKL. The CDR3 contains 17 residues. The trim removed 0 bases at V and 0 bases at J, leaving 7 bases unmatched. CDR3 nucleotides: TGCGCCAGCAGCCAAGATCCAGGGGACAGACCTAACTATGGCTACACCTTC. Residues: CASSQDPGDRPNYGYTF.

The sample holds one count of this clone. The chain joins TRBV7-9 to TRBJ2-2; D is undetermined. Germline CDR1 reads SEHNR; CDR2 reads FQNEAQ (reference sequence). V was pared by 7 bases and J by 6 bases, with 6 bases between. This CDR3 is 11 amino acids long. CDR3 protein: CASTQSGELFF. The CDR3 bases are TGTGCCAGCACCCAATCCGGGGAGCTGTTTTTT.

This clone was counted between two and nine times. The chain employs TRBV9 and TRBJ2-1; D gene unclear. The CDR3 consists of 13 residues. Trimming cost V 2 bases and J 6 bases, with 9 bases left between them. Germline V gene data show CDR1 as SGDLS and CDR2 as YYNGEE. The CDR3 bases are TGTGCCAGCAGCGTCGCCAGTCGCAATGAGCAGTTCTTC. Amino acid sequence: CASSVASRNEQFF.

This chain connects TRBV19 to TRBJ2-3; 12 bases align to TRBD1. In germline, CDR1 is LNHDA, CDR2 SQIVND (reference sequence). The CDR3 totals 14 residues. Trimming cost V 8 bases and J 4 bases; bases outside gene matches: 4. The DNA of the CDR3 is TGTGCCAGTCGCCGGGACAGGGGGCCAGATACGCAGTATTTT. Translating it yields CASRRDRGPDTQYF.

The sample holds a few counts of this clone. The CDR3 DNA reads as TGTGCCAGCTCACCACGAGAACAGGGCATGAACACTGAAGCTTTCTTT. Protein: CASSPREQGMNTEAFF. The chain is built from TRBV18 and TRBJ1-1, with D possibly matching TRBD1 (6 bases). Trimming removed 1 base from V and 0 bases from J, with 12 bases in between. The CDR3 sequence is 16 residues long. CDR1 and CDR2 from the germline V gene are KGHSH and LQKENI.

The chain employs TRBV5-6 and TRBJ2-5; D not certain. The V gene's germline CDR1 is SGHDT and CDR2 YYEEEE. The CDR3 is made up of 14 amino acids. The germline V and J ends were trimmed by 0 bases and 6 bases, with 12 bases remaining between them. CDR3 DNA sequence: TGTGCCAGCAGCTTGGATCTGGGCCAGAAGACCCAGTACTTC. As protein: CASSLDLGQKTQYF.

The chain couples TRBV11-2 to TRBJ2-1, with D perhaps TRBD2 (5 bases). The length of the CDR3 is 15 residues. V was shortened by 1 base and J by 1 base, with 8 bases between the two germline ends. The germline gives CDR1 SGHAT, CDR2 FQNNGV. CDR3 coding DNA: TGTGCCAGCAGCTTAGCCCCGGGGTCCTACAATGAGCAGTTCTTC. It yields the protein CASSLAPGSYNEQFF.

The genes are TRBV7-9 and TRBJ2-3; unclear D gene. The CDR3 loop spans 14 amino acids. V was pared by 7 bases and J by 6 bases, with 17 bases between. The V gene's germline CDR1 is SEHNR and CDR2 FQNEAQ (reference sequence). The CDR3 sequence is CASIPLASADTQYF. In nucleotides, the CDR3 is TGTGCCAGCATCCCTCTGGCCTCGGCGGATACGCAGTATTTT.

This clone was picked up one time. The J gene is TRBJ1-1, the V gene TRBV27; maybe TRBD1 (5 bases). Germline CDR1 and CDR2: MNHEY and SMNVEV (reference sequence). CDR3 size: 13 residues. V was shortened by 0 bases and J by 4 bases, with 6 bases between the two germline ends. The CDR3 protein is CASSLSGRTEAFF. CDR3 sequence (DNA): TGTGCCAGCAGTTTATCGGGACGCACTGAAGCTTTCTTT.

CDR3: CASSHLEDTEAFF. CDR3 sequence (DNA): TGCGCCAGCAGCCACCTTGAGGACACTGAAGCTTTCTTT. The V gene is TRBV4-1, the J gene TRBJ1-1; D unresolved. The V and J ends lost 3 bases and 3 bases respectively, with 8 bases between them. Germline V CDR1 and CDR2: MGHRA, YSYEKL. CDR3 length: 13 amino acids.

This clone was recorded once. V is TRBV9 and J is TRBJ1-1; no firm D call. Trimming took off 4 bases at V and 7 bases at J, with 11 bases between the two ends. The CDR3 is made up of 12 amino acids. From germline, CDR1 is SGDLS and CDR2 YYNGEE. CDR3 coding DNA: TGTGCCAGCAGCTCTCGGCGTGGTGAAGCTTTCTTT. It encodes CASSSRRGEAFF.

The rearrangement uses TRBV7-2 and TRBJ2-2; perhaps TRBD2 as D (6 bases). Trimming left V 3 bases short and J 5 bases short, with 13 bases between. Germline-derived CDR1 and CDR2 are SGHTA and FQGNSA. This CDR3 spans 15 amino acids. The chain's CDR3 is CASSFGGAWTGELFF. The CDR3 DNA reads as TGTGCCAGCAGCTTCGGCGGGGCGTGGACCGGGGAGCTGTTTTTT.

V and J are TRBV27 and TRBJ2-7; D gene uncertain. V lost 0 bases to trimming and J lost 3 bases, with 6 bases between them. The CDR3 is 13 residues long. Germline CDR1 is MNHEY and CDR2 is SMNVEV (reference sequence). CDR3 sequence (DNA): TGTGCCAGCAGTTTATCGTCTTACTACGAGCAGTACTTC. This codes for CASSLSSYYEQYF.

V usage is TRBV5-5 and J usage is TRBJ1-2; the match to TRBD1 covers 7 bases. The ends lost 4 bases at V and 4 bases at J; junction bases unmatched: 7. There are 14 residues in the CDR3. The germline CDR1 and CDR2 sequences are SGHKS and YYEKEE (reference sequence). The CDR3 protein is CASSVFDRAYGYTF. The CDR3 nucleotides are TGTGCCAGCAGCGTATTTGACAGGGCCTATGGCTACACCTTC.

The rearrangement joins TRBV18 to TRBJ2-7; D remains unclear. The CDR3 runs 14 residues. With 1 base removed from V and 5 bases from J, the gap between germline ends came to 12 bases. Germline CDR1 KGHSH, CDR2 LQKENI. The CDR3, as DNA: TGTGCCAGCTCACCACATAGGGTAACCCACGAGCAGTACTTC. Amino acids: CASSPHRVTHEQYF.

This chain connects TRBV28 to TRBJ2-7; D uncertain. CDR1 is MDHEN and CDR2 is SYDVKM in the germline V gene. The CDR3 runs to 14 residues. Trimming took off 1 base at V and 3 bases at J, with 10 bases between the two ends. CDR3 DNA: TGTGCCAGCAGTTTATTCCCTGGGCTCTACGAGCAGTACTTC. This codes for CASSLFPGLYEQYF.

V gene TRBV6-2 or TRBV6-3 combines with J gene TRBJ2-2; D is undetermined. This CDR3 is 16 amino acids long. Trimming removed 0 bases at V and 5 bases at J, with 13 bases between. Germline V lookup: CDR1 MNHEY, CDR2 SVGEGT. The CDR3 region is CASSYSNTGETGELFF. For the CDR3, the DNA is TGTGCCAGCAGTTACTCGAATACCGGAGAAACCGGGGAGCTGTTTTTT.

This chain joins TRBV7-9 and TRBJ2-3, with D possibly being TRBD1 (6 bases). From germline, CDR1 is SEHNR and CDR2 FQNEAQ (reference sequence). Trimming stripped 5 bases from V and 1 base from J, with 19 bases between. The CDR3 is 17 amino acids. CDR3 sequence (DNA): TGTGCCAGCAGCCGCCCCCTTCTGACAGGCGGCACAGATACGCAGTATTTT. Protein sequence: CASSRPLLTGGTDTQYF.

This clone was detected only once. The chain combines TRBV29-1 with TRBJ2-1; possibly TRBD2 for D (5 bases). Trimming left V 4 bases short and J 0 bases short, with 7 bases between. The CDR3 is 13 residues long. In germline, CDR1 is SQVTM, CDR2 ANQGSEA. Here the CDR3 reads CSVGESSYNEQFF. As DNA, the CDR3 is TGCAGCGTTGGGGAGAGCTCCTACAATGAGCAGTTCTTC.

A single count supports this clone. The rearrangement links TRBV15 to TRBJ1-4; 9 nucleotides line up with TRBD1. The CDR3 loop spans 15 amino acids. CDR1 is LNHNV, CDR2 YYDKDF, per germline (reference sequence). Germline trimming cut 3 bases from V and 2 bases from J; bases unmatched to any gene: 1. The CDR3 DNA is TGTGCCACCAGCAGGGACAGGGGTACTAATGAAAAACTGTTTTTT. It specifies CATSRDRGTNEKLFF.

This rearrangement joins TRBV7-6 to TRBJ2-3, with D unresolved. V gave up 2 bases and J gave up 4 bases, with 4 bases separating them. CDR1 SGHVS and CDR2 FNYEAQ come from the germline V gene. The CDR3 sequence is 12 residues long. CDR3 nucleotide sequence: TGTGCCAGCAGCTTACTGGCAGATACGCAGTATTTT. This translates into CASSLLADTQYF.

This chain links TRBV7-9 with TRBJ1-3; D perhaps matches TRBD1 (6 bases). The CDR3 extends over 15 amino acids. Germline loops: CDR1 SEHNR, CDR2 FQNEAQ (reference sequence). V lost 1 base, J lost 1 base, and 8 bases lay in between. The CDR3 reads CASSLVRGSGNTIYF. For the CDR3, the DNA is TGTGCCAGCAGCTTAGTAAGGGGGTCTGGAAACACCATATATTTT.

The rearrangement links TRBV7-9 to TRBJ1-1; TRBD1 aligns across 9 bases. The CDR3 consists of 14 residues. The ends lost 5 bases at V and 3 bases at J; junction bases unmatched: 4. The germline V gene has CDR1 SEHNR and CDR2 FQNEAQ (reference sequence). The CDR3 is CASSPRQGDTEAFF. The CDR3 nucleotides are TGTGCCAGCAGCCCCCGACAGGGGGACACTGAAGCTTTCTTT.

This sequence joins TRBV7-2 and TRBJ1-5, with a possible D match to TRBD1 (5 bases). The V gene's germline CDR1 is SGHTA and CDR2 FQGNSA. The CDR3 runs to 15 residues. V shed 5 bases and J shed 3 bases, with 14 bases lying between them. CDR3 loop: CASSPDSRVNQPQHF. The CDR3 nucleotides are TGTGCCAGCAGCCCCGACAGCCGGGTCAATCAGCCCCAGCATTTT.

The CDR3 protein is CASSQDRAHNTEAFF. The CDR3 nucleotides read TGCGCCAGCAGCCAAGATCGCGCTCATAACACTGAAGCTTTCTTT. V usage is TRBV4-3 and J usage is TRBJ1-1; D ambiguous. Trimming stripped 0 bases from V and 2 bases from J, with 10 bases between. CDR1 LGHNA and CDR2 YSLEER come from the germline V gene. The length of the CDR3 is 15 residues.

The chain employs TRBV10-3 and TRBJ2-2; no firm D call. Germline-derived CDR1 and CDR2 are ENHRY and SYGVKD. The germline V and J ends were trimmed by 11 bases and 3 bases, with 13 bases remaining between them. There are 13 residues in the CDR3. The CDR3 coding sequence is TGTGCCTCCGGACCTCCAGACACCGGGGAGCTGTTTTTT. This codes for CASGPPDTGELFF.

V usage is TRBV7-9 and J usage is TRBJ1-1; D call uncertain. The V gene's germline CDR1 is SEHNR and CDR2 FQNEAQ (reference sequence). CDR3 length equals 17 residues. Trimming pared 5 bases from V and 2 bases from J, leaving 21 bases between. The CDR3 here is CASSHPREGGGNTEAFF. In DNA form, the CDR3 reads TGTGCCAGCAGCCATCCGCGGGAGGGAGGAGGAAACACTGAAGCTTTCTTT.